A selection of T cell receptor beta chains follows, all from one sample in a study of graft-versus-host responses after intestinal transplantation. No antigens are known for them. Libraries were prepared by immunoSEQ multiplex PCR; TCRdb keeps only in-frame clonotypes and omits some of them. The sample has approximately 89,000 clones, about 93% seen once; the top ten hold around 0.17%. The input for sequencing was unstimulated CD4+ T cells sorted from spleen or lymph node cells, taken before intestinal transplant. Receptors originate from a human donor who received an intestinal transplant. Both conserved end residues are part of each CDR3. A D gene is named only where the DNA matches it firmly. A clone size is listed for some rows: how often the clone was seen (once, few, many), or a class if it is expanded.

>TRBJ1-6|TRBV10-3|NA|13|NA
TGTGCCATCAGGGACAGTTCTAATTCACCCCTCCACTTT
CAIRDSSNSPLHF
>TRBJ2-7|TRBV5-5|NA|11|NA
TGTGCCAGCACCCTCGGGACAGAGCAGTACTTC
CASTLGTEQYF
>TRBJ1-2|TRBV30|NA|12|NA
TGTGCCTGGAGTAGTAGGAGTTATGGCTACACCTTC
CAWSSRSYGYTF
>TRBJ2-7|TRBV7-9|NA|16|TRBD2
TGTGCCAGCAGCTTAGAAGGAGCGGGGAGATCCTACGAGCAGTACTTC
CASSLEGAGRSYEQYF
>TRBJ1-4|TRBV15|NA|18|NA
TGTGCCACCAGCAGCCACCTATCGATCCAAGTCTCTAATGAAAAACTGTTTTTT
CATSSHLSIQVSNEKLFF
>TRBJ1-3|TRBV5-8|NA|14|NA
TGTGCCAGCAGGACCAGGGCTGCTGGAAACACCATATATTTT
CASRTRAAGNTIYF
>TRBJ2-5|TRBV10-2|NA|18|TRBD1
TGCGCCAGCAGTAAAAAAGGGGGACAGGAAATGTACCAAGAGACCCAGTACTTC
CASSKKGGQEMYQETQYF
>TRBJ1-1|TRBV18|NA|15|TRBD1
TGTGCCAGCTCACCAGGACAGGGGTGGAACACTGAAGCTTTCTTT
CASSPGQGWNTEAFF
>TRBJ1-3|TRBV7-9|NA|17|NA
TGTGCCAGCAGCTTAAACGCGCTTATAAGCTCTGGAAACACCATATATTTT
CASSLNALISSGNTIYF
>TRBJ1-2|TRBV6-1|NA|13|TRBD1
TGTGCCAGCAGTGTCCGGGACAGAGATGGCTACACCTTC
CASSVRDRDGYTF
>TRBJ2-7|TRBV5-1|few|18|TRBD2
TGCGCCAGCAGCTTGGATCCGGGGACTAGCGGGCACTACTACGAGCAGTACTTC
CASSLDPGTSGHYYEQYF
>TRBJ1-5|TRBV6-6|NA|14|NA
TGTGCCAGCACCGAGGGACAAAGCAATCAGCCCCAGCATTTT
CASTEGQSNQPQHF
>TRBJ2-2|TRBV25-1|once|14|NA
TGTGCCAGCAGTGAACCAATTCCGGGCGGGGAGCTGTTTTTT
CASSEPIPGGELFF
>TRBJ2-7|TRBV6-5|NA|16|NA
TGTGCCAGCAGTTACGGAGGACAGACAACCTCTTACGAGCAGTACTTC
CASSYGGQTTSYEQYF
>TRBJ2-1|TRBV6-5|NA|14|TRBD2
TGTGCCAGCAGGAGCGGGGGCCACTACAATGAGCAGTTCTTC
CASRSGGHYNEQFF
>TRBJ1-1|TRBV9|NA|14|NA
TGTGCCAGCAGCGTAGGGAGGGTGAACACTGAAGCTTTCTTT
CASSVGRVNTEAFF
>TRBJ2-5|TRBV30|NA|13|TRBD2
TGTGCCTGGGGGGGGGAGGTCAAAGAGACCCAGTACTTC
CAWGGEVKETQYF
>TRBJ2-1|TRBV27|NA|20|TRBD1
TGTGCCAGCAGTTACTCCAGACAGGGCGGAGCTACCCACTCCTACAATGAGCAGTTCTTC
CASSYSRQGGATHSYNEQFF
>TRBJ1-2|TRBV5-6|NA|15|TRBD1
TGTGCCAGCAGCAGGACAGGGACCTGGGACTATGGCTACACCTTC
CASSRTGTWDYGYTF
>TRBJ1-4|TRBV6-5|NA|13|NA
TGCGCCAGCAGTTTTACAACTAATGAAAAACTGTTTTTT
CASSFTTNEKLFF
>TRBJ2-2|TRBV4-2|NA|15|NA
TGTGCCAGCAGCCAAAGCGTAGGGGACACCGGGGAGCTGTTTTTT
CASSQSVGDTGELFF
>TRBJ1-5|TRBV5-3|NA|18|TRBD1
TGTGCCAGAAGGCCGCCCGAGACAGGGGATTATAGCAATCAGCCCCAGCATTTT
CARRPPETGDYSNQPQHF
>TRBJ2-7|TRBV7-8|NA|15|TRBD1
TGTGCCAGCAGCTTAGTGGGTACAGGGGCCTACGAGCAGTACTTC
CASSLVGTGAYEQYF
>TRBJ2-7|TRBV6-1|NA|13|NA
TGTGCCAGCAGCCTTAAGGGGGATTACGAGCAGTACTTC
CASSLKGDYEQYF
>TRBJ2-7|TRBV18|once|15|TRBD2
TGTGCCAGCTCACCTGGGGTAGCGGGGAGCTACGAGCAGTACTTC
CASSPGVAGSYEQYF
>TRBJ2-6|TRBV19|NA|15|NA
TGTGCCAGTAGTACCTCACTAGCTGGGGCCAACGTCCTGACTTTC
CASSTSLAGANVLTF
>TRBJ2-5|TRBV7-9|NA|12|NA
TGTGCCAGCAGCGATAGCGGAGAGACCCAGTACTTC
CASSDSGETQYF
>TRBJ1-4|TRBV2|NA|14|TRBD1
TGTGCCAGCAGTAGGGACAGCTACAATGAAAAACTGTTTTTT
CASSRDSYNEKLFF
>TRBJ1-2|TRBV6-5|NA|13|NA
TGTGCCAGCAGTTCGGACAGATCATATGGCTACACCTTC
CASSSDRSYGYTF
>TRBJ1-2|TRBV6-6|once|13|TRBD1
TGTGCCAGCAGTTACTCGGACAGGCATGGCTACACCTTC
CASSYSDRHGYTF
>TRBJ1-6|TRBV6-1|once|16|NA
TGTGCCAGCAGTGAACAGGGGAGCTCCTATAAGTCACCCCTCCACTTT
CASSEQGSSYKSPLHF
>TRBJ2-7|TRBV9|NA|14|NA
TGTGCCAGCAGCGTAGTCGGGAGCTCCTACGAGCAGTACTTC
CASSVVGSSYEQYF
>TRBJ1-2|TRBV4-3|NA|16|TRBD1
TGCGCCAGCAGCCAAGCCCCCACCGGGACAGGATATGGCTACACCTTC
CASSQAPTGTGYGYTF
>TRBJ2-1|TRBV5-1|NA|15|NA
TGCGCCAGCAGCTCCCCCCAGGGCGGCTACAATGAGCAGTTCTTC
CASSSPQGGYNEQFF
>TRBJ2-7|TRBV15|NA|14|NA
TGTGCCACCAGCAGAGACGGAGGGGTTTACGAGCAGTACTTC
CATSRDGGVYEQYF
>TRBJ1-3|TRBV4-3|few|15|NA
TGCGCCAGCAGCCAAGAGCGAGGCTCTGGAAACACCATATATTTT
CASSQERGSGNTIYF